These 30 T cell receptor beta chains came from one sample sequenced in a study of shared clonotypes between healthy human individuals. CD45RO-negative, CCR7-positively selected cells formed the naive CD8 fraction, excluding terminally differentiated effector memory CD45RA+ cells. Sequencing was performed with immunoSEQ multiplex PCR; in TCRdb, only in-frame clones are kept and a portion is missing. This table holds hundreds of thousands of clones, around 95% found once. Sample: naive CD8+ T cells sorted from blood. All receptors come from a young woman in good health.

CDR3 residues: CASSIGAFF. In DNA form, the CDR3 reads TGTGCCAGCAGTATCGGAGCTTTCTTT. This chain uses TRBV2 with TRBJ1-1, with D unresolved. Germline V CDR1 and CDR2: SNHLY, FYNNEI. The CDR3 has 9 amino acids. Trimming removed 5 bases at V and 10 bases at J, with 5 bases between.

The V gene is TRBV5-6, the J gene TRBJ2-2; D gene ambiguous. This CDR3 has 14 residues. Germline CDR1 and CDR2: SGHDT and YYEEEE. Trimming pared 1 base from V and 8 bases from J, leaving 12 bases between. DNA for the CDR3: TGTGCCAGCAGCTTGTGGAGCAGGTCGGGGGAGCTGTTTTTT. Its protein is CASSLWSRSGELFF.

V usage is TRBV9 and J usage is TRBJ1-4; D perhaps matches TRBD1 (5 bases). This CDR3 is built from 15 residues. Trimming stripped 3 bases from V and 7 bases from J, with 16 bases between. Germline CDR1 and CDR2: SGDLS and YYNGEE. The CDR3 loop is CASSATGVGGEKLFF. Written as DNA, the CDR3 is TGTGCCAGCAGCGCCACAGGTGTGGGGGGTGAAAAACTGTTTTTT.

The genes are TRBV28 and TRBJ2-1, with 10 bases aligning to TRBD2. CDR1 and CDR2 (germline): MDHEN, SYDVKM. V shed 7 bases and J 5 bases; nucleotides not matched to a gene: 11. The CDR3 runs 16 residues. CDR3 protein: CASTSTGTSAHNEQFF. CDR3 DNA sequence: TGTGCCAGCACCAGTACCGGGACTAGCGCCCACAATGAGCAGTTCTTC.

This chain connects TRBV29-1 to TRBJ2-7; D call uncertain. The germline V gene has CDR1 SQVTM and CDR2 ANQGSEA. V lost 5 bases to trimming and J lost 2 bases, with 16 bases between them. There are 14 residues in the CDR3. The CDR3 loop reads CSVLQNEVTYEQYF. The CDR3 region has the DNA TGCAGCGTTCTTCAAAATGAGGTAACCTACGAGCAGTACTTC.

The chain links TRBV6-5 to TRBJ2-2; D is unclear. Germline V gene data show CDR1 as MNHEY and CDR2 as SVGAGI. V lost 3 bases and J 7 bases, leaving 15 bases between the germline ends. This CDR3 has 15 residues. In nucleotides, the CDR3 is TGTGCCAGCAGTTATGGTTTTAATCCTGGCGGGGAGCTGTTTTTT. It codes for CASSYGFNPGGELFF.

The chain couples TRBV18 to TRBJ1-4; the match to TRBD1 covers 7 bases. The CDR3 has 19 residues. Looked up from germline, CDR1 is KGHSH and CDR2 is LQKENI. Trimming removed 1 base from V and 0 bases from J; junction bases left unmatched: 11. The DNA of the CDR3 is TGTGCCAGCTCACCACTGGAAATCCAGGGACAGCCAACTAATGAAAAACTGTTTTTT. Amino acids: CASSPLEIQGQPTNEKLFF. Variable domain in full (rest from reference TRBV18 and TRBJ1-4): NAGVMQNPRHLVRRRGQEARLRCSPMKGHSHVYWYRQLPEEGLKFMVYLQKENIIDESGMPKERFSAEFPKEGPSILRIQQVVRGDSAAYFCASSPLEIQGQPTNEKLFFGSGTQLSVL.

The V call is TRBV14, the J call TRBJ2-2, with TRBD1 matching over 7 bases. The trim removed 7 bases at V and 2 bases at J, leaving 4 bases unmatched. There are 14 residues in the CDR3. Per the germline V gene, CDR1 is SGHDN and CDR2 is FVKESK. CDR3 loop: CASKRTGNTGELFF. CDR3 DNA sequence: TGTGCCAGCAAAAGGACAGGAAACACCGGGGAGCTGTTTTTT.

This chain joins TRBV27 and TRBJ2-1, with D maybe TRBD2 (5 bases). There are 16 residues in the CDR3. Trimming left V 0 bases short and J 0 bases short, with 9 bases between. Germline CDR1 and CDR2: MNHEY and SMNVEV (reference sequence). The CDR3 bases are TGTGCCAGCAGTTTATCTAGCGAGATCTCCTACAATGAGCAGTTCTTC. Translating gives CASSLSSEISYNEQFF.

The rearrangement links TRBV13 to TRBJ2-3, with TRBD2 matching 7 bases. Germline-derived CDR1 and CDR2 are PRHDT and FYEKMQ (reference sequence). V was clipped by 5 bases and J by 0 bases; unmatched bases: 11. This CDR3 contains 17 residues. The CDR3 protein is CASSTPLARDSTDTQYF. The CDR3 DNA reads as TGTGCCAGCAGCACTCCACTAGCGAGGGATAGCACAGATACGCAGTATTTT.

This chain links TRBV2 with TRBJ2-1, with 7 bases lining up with TRBD2. With 4 bases clipped from V and 4 bases from J, the junction kept 4 bases outside the gene matches. Germline-derived CDR1 and CDR2 are SNHLY and FYNNEI. There are 14 residues in the CDR3. CDR3 DNA: TGTGCCAGCAGTGGGGTAGCGGGTTACAATGAGCAGTTCTTC. Translation: CASSGVAGYNEQFF.

This sequence joins TRBV6-1 and TRBJ1-5; D gene ambiguous. The ends were cut back, 7 bases at V and 3 bases at J, with 16 bases in the middle. The germline V gene has CDR1 MNHNS and CDR2 SASEGT. This CDR3 contains 15 residues. Here the CDR3 reads CASTPGPNLNQPQHF. For the CDR3, the DNA is TGTGCCAGCACCCCAGGTCCGAACCTCAATCAGCCCCAGCATTTT.

This chain joins TRBV6-4 and TRBJ2-3; either TRBD1 or TRBD2 may fit D (5 bases each). V gave up 8 bases and J gave up 14 bases, with 26 bases separating them. Germline V gene data show CDR1 as MRHNA and CDR2 as SNTAGT. The CDR3 has 14 amino acids. The CDR3 protein is CASPRGVAWPIRYF. The CDR3 DNA follows: TGTGCCAGCCCCCGAGGGGTGGCTTGGCCAATTCGGTATTTT.

The CDR3 sequence: CASSLVTSGTADEQFF. The CDR3 coding sequence is TGTGCCAGCAGCTTAGTAACTAGCGGGACGGCAGATGAGCAGTTCTTC. This sequence joins TRBV11-3 and TRBJ2-1; 10 positions agree with TRBD2. This CDR3 is 16 amino acids long. CDR1 and CDR2 (germline): SGHNT, YENEEA. Trimming took 1 base from V and 8 from J; bases not matched to a gene: 8. Filled out from reference TRBV11-3 and TRBJ2-1, the complete variable domain reads EAGVVQSPRYKIIEKKQPVAFWCNPISGHNTLYWYLQNLGQGPELLIRYENEEAVDDSQLPKDRFSAERLKGVDSTLKIQPAELGDSAVYLCASSLVTSGTADEQFFGPGTRLTVL.

V usage is TRBV6-1 and J usage is TRBJ2-5; the match to TRBD2 covers 7 bases. Trimming at V came to 2 bases and at J to 0 bases, leaving 6 bases not matched to a gene. Per the germline V gene, CDR1 is MNHNS and CDR2 is SASEGT. This CDR3 is 16 amino acids long. CDR3 in DNA: TGTGCCAGCAGTGAACTGGCTAGCGGAAACCAAGAGACCCAGTACTTC. Translation: CASSELASGNQETQYF.

This chain joins TRBV11-2 and TRBJ1-2; 8 bases line up with TRBD1. Germline V gene data show CDR1 as SGHAT and CDR2 as FQNNGV. The CDR3 consists of 17 residues. V trimming: 0 bases; J trimming: 3 bases; junction bases outside the gene matches: 9. In DNA form, the CDR3 reads TGTGCCAGCAGCTTAGAACCCACAGGGGGGGTCCACTATGGCTACACCTTC. This translates into CASSLEPTGGVHYGYTF.

The chain joins TRBV19 to TRBJ2-5; D could derive from TRBD1 or TRBD2 (6 bases each). The CDR3 totals 14 residues. The germline V gene encodes CDR1 LNHDA and CDR2 SQIVND (reference sequence). The V end lost 4 bases, the J end lost 3 bases, and 12 bases lay between the germline ends. This CDR3 reads CASSKQGTEETQYF. The CDR3 nucleotides are TGTGCCAGTAGTAAGCAGGGGACTGAAGAGACCCAGTACTTC. Drawing the rest from reference TRBV19 and TRBJ2-5, the complete variable domain is DGGITQSPKYLFRKEGQNVTLSCEQNLNHDAMYWYRQDPGQGLRLIYYSQIVNDFQKGDIAEGYSVSREKKESFPLTVTSAQKNPTAFYLCASSKQGTEETQYFGPGTRLLVL.

V gene TRBV7-8 combines with J gene TRBJ2-7, with 7 bases aligning to TRBD2. Unmatched junction bases numbered 10, after V lost 2 bases and J lost 0 bases. Germline V lookup: CDR1 SGHVS, CDR2 FQNEAQ. The CDR3 loop spans 17 amino acids. The CDR3 protein is CASSLSVHTGGSYEQYF. CDR3 coding DNA: TGTGCCAGCAGCTTAAGTGTGCATACGGGAGGCTCCTACGAGCAGTACTTC.

The CDR3 is CAWSAGTGSGANVLTF. The CDR3 DNA reads TGTGCCTGGAGTGCCGGAACAGGGTCTGGGGCCAACGTCCTGACTTTC. The gene calls are TRBV30 and TRBJ2-6; tentative D call: TRBD1 (6 bases). Trimming pared 1 base from V and 1 base from J, leaving 11 bases between. Per the germline V gene, CDR1 is GTSNPN and CDR2 is SVGIG (reference sequence). The CDR3 contains 16 residues.

The chain combines TRBV7-9 with TRBJ1-2; tentatively, D is TRBD1 (5 bases). CDR1 and CDR2 (germline): SEHNR, FQNEAQ (reference sequence). The CDR3 consists of 13 residues. Trimming removed 3 bases at V and 4 bases at J, with 9 bases between. The CDR3 here is CASSLGGTYGYTF. The DNA for the CDR3 is TGTGCCAGCAGCTTGGGTGGGACCTATGGCTACACCTTC.

The V gene is TRBV29-1, the J gene TRBJ1-2, with D tentatively TRBD1 (6 bases). The CDR3 consists of 12 residues. V shed 1 base and J shed 5 bases, with 8 bases lying between them. Germline CDR1 and CDR2: SQVTM and ANQGSEA. DNA for the CDR3: TGCAGCGTTGAAGGACAGGAATATGGCTACACCTTC. Amino acid sequence: CSVEGQEYGYTF. Using reference TRBV29-1 and TRBJ1-2 for the parts outside the CDR3, the full variable domain is SAVISQKPSRDICQRGTSLTIQCQVDSQVTMMFWYRQQPGQSLTLIATANQGSEATYESGFVIDKFPISRPNLTFSTLTVSNMSPEDSSIYLCSVEGQEYGYTFGSGTRLTVV.

The rearrangement links TRBV28 to TRBJ2-7, with D uncertain. Germline loops: CDR1 MDHEN, CDR2 SYDVKM. Trimming removed 5 bases at V and 1 base at J, with 9 bases between. The length of the CDR3 is 13 residues. CDR3 residues: CASSPAGSYEQYF. CDR3 DNA: TGTGCCAGCAGTCCCGCCGGGTCCTACGAGCAGTACTTC.

A remark on this clone: A junction end diverges from the germline sequence, so it may reflect a read error. This chain uses TRBV2 with TRBJ2-7, with D perhaps matching TRBD1 (5 bases). Germline CDR1 SNHLY, CDR2 FYNNEI. This CDR3 contains 15 residues. The CDR3 loop reads CASREDSRATYEQYF. In DNA, the CDR3 is TGTGCCAGCAGGGAAGACAGTCGAGCTACCTACGAGCAGTACTTC.

The V call is TRBV28, the J call TRBJ2-1; 11 bases line up with TRBD1. The CDR3 is 16 amino acids. The J segment lost 8 bases and the V segment lost 5 bases, leaving 11 bases of the junction unmatched. Germline CDR1 MDHEN, CDR2 SYDVKM. CDR3 protein: CASSMPGQGVTDEQFF. The CDR3 nucleotides are TGTGCCAGCAGTATGCCGGGACAGGGGGTAACGGATGAGCAGTTCTTC.

The chain uses TRBV6-1 and TRBJ2-2; TRBD1 matches 7 bases. V lost 4 bases and J lost 1; bases outside the gene matches: 6. Germline V gene lookup returns CDR1 MNHNS and CDR2 SASEGT. CDR3 length: 16 amino acids. The CDR3 here is CASSGNDRVNTGELFF. CDR3 DNA sequence: TGTGCCAGCAGTGGGAACGACAGGGTGAACACCGGGGAGCTGTTTTTT.

V usage is TRBV19 and J usage is TRBJ2-1; 10 bases line up with TRBD1. The germline CDR1 and CDR2 sequences are LNHDA and SQIVND (reference sequence). Germline trimming cut 4 bases from V and 1 base from J; bases unmatched to any gene: 7. This CDR3 region has 17 residues. The DNA for the CDR3 is TGTGCCAGTAGTAGGACCTGGGGACAGGGGTCCTACAATGAGCAGTTCTTC. Its protein is CASSRTWGQGSYNEQFF.

The CDR3 DNA reads TGTGCCAGCAGTTCAGGACAGGGTGTTTACGAGCAGTACTTC. This encodes CASSSGQGVYEQYF. The chain carries TRBV27 and TRBJ2-5; 8 positions agree with TRBD1. The better agreement between TRBJ2-7 and the DNA end casts doubt on the J call. Per germline, CDR1 MNHEY and CDR2 SMNVEV (reference sequence). This CDR3 spans 14 amino acids.

The rearrangement joins TRBV25-1 to TRBJ1-4; the D gene is possibly TRBD1 (6 bases). Deletions cut 6 bases from V and 7 bases from J, with 12 bases between. CDR1 and CDR2 from the germline V gene are MGHDK and SYGVNS. There are 13 residues in the CDR3. The CDR3 bases are TGTGCCAGCAGAACAGGGTTACGTGAAAAACTGTTTTTT. As protein: CASRTGLREKLFF.

This clone appeared once. The CDR3 does not end in the conserved phenylalanine or tryptophan, so this is likely a read error. This chain links TRBV27 with TRBJ2-7; 8 bases match TRBD1. Germline V gives CDR1 MNHEY, CDR2 SMNVEV (reference sequence). The V gene end was trimmed by 6 bases and the J gene end by 7 bases; junction bases not matched to a gene: 14. The CDR3 has 15 residues. In DNA, the CDR3 is TGTGCCAGCAGGCCAATCCGACAGGGGCTGAGAGAGCAGTACCTC. Translated: CASRPIRQGLREQYL.

The chain has TRBV7-8 and TRBJ2-1; 10 bases map to TRBD2. The germline gives CDR1 SGHVS, CDR2 FQNEAQ. The CDR3 consists of 16 residues. V shed 4 bases and J 8 bases; nucleotides not matched to a gene: 11. The CDR3 spells CASSSPELAGIDEQFF. For the CDR3, the DNA is TGTGCCAGCAGCTCGCCTGAACTAGCGGGAATCGATGAGCAGTTCTTC.